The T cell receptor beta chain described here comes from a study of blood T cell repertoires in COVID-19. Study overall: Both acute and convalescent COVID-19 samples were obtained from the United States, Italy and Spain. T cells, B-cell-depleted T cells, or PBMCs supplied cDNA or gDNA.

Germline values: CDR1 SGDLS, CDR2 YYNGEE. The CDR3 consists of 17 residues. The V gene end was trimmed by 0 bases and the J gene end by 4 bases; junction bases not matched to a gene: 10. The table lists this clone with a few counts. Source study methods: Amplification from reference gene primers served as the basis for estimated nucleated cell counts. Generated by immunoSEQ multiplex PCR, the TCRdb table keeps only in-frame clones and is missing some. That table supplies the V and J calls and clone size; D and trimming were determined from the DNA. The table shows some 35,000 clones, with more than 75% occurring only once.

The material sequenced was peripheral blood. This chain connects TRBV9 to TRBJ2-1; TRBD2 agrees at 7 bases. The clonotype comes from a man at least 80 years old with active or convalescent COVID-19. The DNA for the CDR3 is TGTGCCAGCAGCGTAGCGGGGGGTCTAGCGGATTACAATGAGCAGTTCTTC. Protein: CASSVAGGLADYNEQFF.